Listed here are 23 T cell receptor beta chains from one sample, sequenced in a study of Ad26.COV2.S vaccination and SARS-CoV-2 variants. The table came from immunoSEQ multiplex PCR; TCRdb's copy has only in-frame clones and leaves some out. Of about 350,000 clones in the sample, about 92% were seen once. The sequencing here drew on peripheral blood, taken after recovery from COVID-19. Receptors originate from a human donor who had recovered from COVID-19.

This chain's CDR3 is CASSLATYTEAFF. DNA of the CDR3: TGTGCCAGCAGTTTAGCCACCTACACTGAAGCTTTCTTT. The chain recombines TRBV12-3 or TRBV12-4 with TRBJ1-1; no clear D. The CDR3 spans 13 residues. V shed 0 bases and J shed 3 bases, with 5 bases lying between them.

This CDR3 reads CASRRGTEGYTF. The CDR3 coding sequence is TGTGCCAGCAGAAGGGGGACGGAAGGCTACACCTTC. This chain uses TRBV6-5 with TRBJ1-2, with D perhaps TRBD1 (6 bases). This CDR3 is 12 amino acids long. Germline V gives CDR1 MNHEY, CDR2 SVGAGI. V was trimmed by 6 bases and J by 8 bases, leaving 13 bases between them.

CDR3 nucleotide sequence: TGTGCCAGCAGCTTAGAAAGGACTAATGAAAAACTGTTTTTT. It specifies CASSLERTNEKLFF. V usage is TRBV11-2 and J usage is TRBJ1-4, with no clear D. V was clipped by 0 bases and J by 2 bases, with 4 bases between them. Germline V gene lookup returns CDR1 SGHAT and CDR2 FQNNGV. There are 14 residues in the CDR3.

The chain combines TRBV27 with TRBJ1-2, with 7 bases aligning to TRBD1. This CDR3 is built from 14 residues. J gave up 4 bases and V 6 bases, and 8 bases lay outside the gene matches. The germline V gene has CDR1 MNHEY and CDR2 SMNVEV (reference sequence). This CDR3 reads CASRLATGAYGYTF. CDR3 nucleotides: TGTGCCAGCAGGCTCGCAACAGGGGCCTATGGCTACACCTTC.

This chain uses TRBV3-1 (or the pseudogene TRBV3-2) with TRBJ1-2; D might be TRBD1 (5 bases). V was pared by 4 bases and J by 5 bases, with 14 bases between. Germline V lookup: CDR1 LGHDT, CDR2 YNNKEL (reference sequence). The CDR3 covers 14 residues. The CDR3 DNA reads as TGTGCCAGCAGCCTCTCTGGGGGGGGATATGGCTACACCTTC. This codes for CASSLSGGGYGYTF.

The gene calls are TRBV5-5 and TRBJ1-6, with D possibly being TRBD1 (5 bases). Trimming pared 0 bases from V and 6 bases from J, leaving 13 bases between. This CDR3 has 16 amino acids. Germline loops: CDR1 SGHKS, CDR2 YYEKEE (reference sequence). CDR3 sequence reads: CASSLDLGHPNSPLHF. CDR3 DNA: TGTGCCAGCAGCTTGGATCTCGGACACCCTAATTCACCCCTCCACTTT.

This clone was seen a few times. The chain carries TRBV28 and TRBJ1-2, with 8 bases identical to TRBD1. The CDR3 is 13 residues long. Losses at the gene ends were 6 bases for V and 6 bases for J; bases not matched to a gene: 6. Germline lookup yields CDR1 MDHEN and CDR2 SYDVKM. The CDR3 DNA reads TGTGCCAGCAGCGCTGGACAGGGTGATGGCTACACCTTC. Translation gives CASSAGQGDGYTF.

This clone has more than one count but fewer than ten. The CDR3 nucleotides are TGTGCCAGCAGCTGGACCGGGACAGGGTATCCCGGGGAGCTGTTTTTT. As protein: CASSWTGTGYPGELFF. The chain employs TRBV11-2 and TRBJ2-2, with 9 bases lining up with TRBD1. CDR1 is SGHAT, CDR2 FQNNGV, per germline. CDR3 size: 16 residues. J lost 6 bases, V lost 4 bases, and 9 bases had no gene match.

The chain combines TRBV5-1 with TRBJ2-5, with 11 nucleotides matching TRBD2. The trim removed 6 bases at V and 1 base at J, leaving 11 bases unmatched. Germline V gives CDR1 SGHRS, CDR2 YFSETQ. The CDR3 spans 17 residues. The CDR3: CASISTSGGSVQETQYF. The CDR3 DNA sequence: TGCGCCAGCATTAGTACTAGCGGGGGAAGTGTCCAAGAGACCCAGTACTTC.

The chain is built from TRBV9 and TRBJ1-1; D perhaps matches TRBD1 (5 bases). Trimming left V 1 base short and J 0 bases short, with 13 bases between. The CDR3 loop spans 16 amino acids. CDR1 is SGDLS and CDR2 is YYNGEE in the germline V gene. The CDR3 DNA reads TGTGCCAGCAGCGTAATAGGGGCAGGTGTGAACACTGAAGCTTTCTTT. It is translated as CASSVIGAGVNTEAFF.

J is TRBJ2-3 and V is TRBV9, with 7 bases aligning to TRBD1. The junction had 10 bases not matched to a gene; V was cut back by 2 bases and J by 1 base. CDR3 length equals 17 residues. Germline-derived CDR1 and CDR2 are SGDLS and YYNGEE. CDR3: CASSVNRGGKGTDTQYF. CDR3 in DNA: TGTGCCAGCAGCGTGAACCGAGGGGGCAAGGGCACAGATACGCAGTATTTT.

The chain employs TRBV27 and TRBJ1-5, with a possible D match to TRBD1 (5 bases). The germline CDR1 and CDR2 sequences are MNHEY and SMNVEV (reference sequence). The CDR3 length is 19 residues. The germline V and J ends were trimmed by 1 base and 0 bases, with 19 bases remaining between them. CDR3 residues: CASSLYPGGPPNSNQPQHF. DNA for the CDR3: TGTGCCAGCAGTTTATATCCGGGGGGTCCACCGAATAGCAATCAGCCCCAGCATTTT.

This clone was counted once. The rearrangement uses TRBV9 and TRBJ1-6, with unresolved D. The CDR3 is 16 residues long. The germline CDR1 and CDR2 sequences are SGDLS and YYNGEE. Trimming removed 0 bases at V and 8 bases at J, with 15 bases between. CDR3 amino acids: CASSVAGESAYSPLHF. Written as DNA, the CDR3 is TGTGCCAGCAGCGTAGCTGGGGAATCGGCCTATTCACCCCTCCACTTT.

The chain couples TRBV4-3 to TRBJ1-2, with no clear D. The CDR3 covers 14 residues. The V and J ends lost 1 base and 2 bases respectively, with 8 bases between them. Germline V CDR1 and CDR2: LGHNA, YSLEER. The CDR3 bases are TGCGCCAGCAGCCAAGTGACGGGGAACTATGGCTACACCTTC. Its translation is CASSQVTGNYGYTF.

There are a few counts of this clone. The V gene is TRBV6-5, the J gene TRBJ1-2; D gene unclear. CDR1 and CDR2 from the germline V gene are MNHEY and SVGAGI. Trimming took 5 bases from V and 6 from J, leaving 13 bases between them. This CDR3 has 13 residues. Here the CDR3 reads CASSNINRDGYTF. The CDR3 nucleotides are TGTGCCAGCAGTAACATTAACAGAGATGGCTACACCTTC.

CDR3 sequence (DNA): TGCGCCAGCAGTGAGTCTTTCGGGGGTAGCACCGGGGAGCTGTTTTTT. Translated: CASSESFGGSTGELFF. This chain uses TRBV10-2 with TRBJ2-2; a possible D gene is TRBD2 (6 bases). CDR3 length equals 16 residues. Trimming shortened V by 0 bases and J by 4 bases, and 12 bases separated the two germline ends. CDR1 is WSHSY and CDR2 is SAAADI in the germline V gene.

The genes are TRBV5-1 and TRBJ2-7; D is uncertain. The V end was cut by 4 bases, the J end by 7 bases, with 12 bases between. In germline, CDR1 is SGHRS, CDR2 YFSETQ. The CDR3 totals 12 residues. The CDR3 DNA reads TGCGCCAGCAGCGCCCTCGACAATGAGCAGTACTTC. The encoded protein is CASSALDNEQYF.

The chain is built from TRBV9 and TRBJ2-5, with D maybe TRBD2 (6 bases). Trimming left V 0 bases short and J 5 bases short, with 14 bases between. The CDR3 runs 15 residues. Germline V gives CDR1 SGDLS, CDR2 YYNGEE. The CDR3 here is CASSVGDSPGETQYF. Here the CDR3 DNA reads TGTGCCAGCAGCGTAGGGGACTCGCCGGGGGAGACCCAGTACTTC.

This clone was observed once. The chain employs TRBV6-6 and TRBJ1-1; D may be TRBD1 (6 bases). V was cut by 7 bases and J by 0 bases, with 9 bases left in between. CDR3 size: 13 residues. CDR1 and CDR2 (germline): MNHNY, SVGAGI (reference sequence). This chain's CDR3 is CASMDSMNTEAFF. The CDR3 DNA reads as TGTGCCAGCATGGACAGCATGAACACTGAAGCTTTCTTT.

This chain links TRBV14 with TRBJ2-2, with 9 bases fitting TRBD1. After removal of 5 bases from V and 6 bases from J, the junction contained 7 bases not matched to a gene. This CDR3 has 15 residues. In germline, CDR1 is SGHDN, CDR2 FVKESK. The CDR3 sequence: CASSLGQGVAGELFF. DNA of the CDR3: TGTGCCAGCAGCTTGGGACAGGGAGTAGCCGGGGAGCTGTTTTTT.

This clone turned up a few times. The chain couples TRBV4-3 to TRBJ1-5; the D is unclear. Trimming took 1 base from V and 6 from J, leaving 7 bases between them. The CDR3 has 13 residues. Germline CDR1 LGHNA, CDR2 YSLEER. The CDR3 DNA is TGCGCCAGCAGCCAAGGGGGTAGTCAGCCCCAGCATTTT. This gives the protein CASSQGGSQPQHF.

The chain combines TRBV11-3 with TRBJ1-1; D ambiguous. Trimming removed 0 bases from V and 0 bases from J, with 5 bases in between. The CDR3 sequence is 14 residues long. Germline CDR1 is SGHNT and CDR2 is YENEEA. CDR3 nucleotide sequence: TGTGCCAGCAGCTTAGATGGAATGAACACTGAAGCTTTCTTT. Its protein is CASSLDGMNTEAFF.

This chain uses TRBV13 with TRBJ2-3; D uncertain. There are 13 residues in the CDR3. The germline V gene has CDR1 PRHDT and CDR2 FYEKMQ (reference sequence). V was cut by 2 bases and J by 4 bases, with 7 bases left in between. CDR3 sequence reads: CASSLRLADTQYF. The DNA of the CDR3 is TGTGCCAGCAGCTTAAGGCTCGCAGATACGCAGTATTTT. The full variable domain, with the rest looked up from reference TRBV13 and TRBJ2-3, is AAGVIQSPRHLIKEKRETATLKCYPIPRHDTVYWYQQGPGQDPQFLISFYEKMQSDKGSIPDRFSAQQFSDYHSELNMSSLELGDSALYFCASSLRLADTQYFGPGTRLTVL.